The rows below give T cell receptor beta chains drawn from one sample of a study of blood T cells in healthy people across ages. TCRdb reprocessed the 5' RACE reads with MiXCR, giving one entry per CDR3 protein. The sample shows 600,000 to 800,000 distinct CDR3 sequences, around a fifth of them seen only once. What was sequenced was blood. The receptors derive from a man in his 70s in good health. CDR3s include the opening cysteine and the closing phenylalanine or tryptophan. A D gene is named only where the DNA matches it firmly. Clone size is stated in some rows and not others, as once, few, many or a class when expanded.

J gene	clone size	V gene	D gene	CDR3 DNA	CDR3 protein
TRBJ2-5	-	TRBV7-6	TRBD1	TGTGCCAGCAGCACCGGGACAGGGGTCGTGAAAGAGACCCAGTACTTC	CASSTGTGVVKETQYF
TRBJ2-1	few	TRBV20-1	-	TGCAGTGCTAGCCAGGGCAGCTCCTACAATGAGCAGTTCTTC	CSASQGSSYNEQFF
TRBJ2-3	few	TRBV11-2	-	TGTGCCAGCAGCTCCCGGCGGGTAGGGGCAGATACGCAGTATTTT	CASSSRRVGADTQYF
TRBJ2-5	few	TRBV3-1	-	TGTGCCAGCAGCCGTGGCGGATGGGATAAAGAGACCCAGTACTTC	CASSRGGWDKETQYF
TRBJ2-7	few	TRBV4-3	-	TGCGCCAGCAGCCAAGATGGGGGGGCTACAGTGAAGTCTCACGAGCAGTACTTC	CASSQDGGATVKSHEQYF
TRBJ2-2	-	TRBV7-6	-	TGTGCCAGCAGCTTATGGGGTTTAAAGGGTTACACCGGGGAGCTGTTTTTT	CASSLWGLKGYTGELFF
TRBJ2-1	once	TRBV6-6	TRBD2	TGTGCCAGCAGTCCCTTAGCGGGAGTTAAATACAATGAGCAGTTCTTC	CASSPLAGVKYNEQFF
TRBJ2-7	few	TRBV7-2	TRBD1	TGTGCCAGCAGCTTAGAACCCGGGACAGCAAACTCCTACGAGCAGTACTTC	CASSLEPGTANSYEQYF
TRBJ2-6	few	TRBV6-2/TRBV6-3	-	TGTGCCAGCAGTTTGCTAGGGAATCCTGGGGCCAACGTCCTGACTTTC	CASSLLGNPGANVLTF
TRBJ2-7	-	TRBV5-1	TRBD2	TGCGCCAGCAGCTTGTCCCTTGGACTAGCGGGGACATACGAGCAGTACTTC	CASSLSLGLAGTYEQYF
TRBJ1-2	few	TRBV10-3	TRBD1	TGTGCCATCAGTGAACAGGGGTCTGGCTACACCTTC	CAISEQGSGYTF
TRBJ2-3	-	TRBV11-1	TRBD2	TGTGCCAGCAGCTCAACAGGGAGCGGGAGTGCAGATACGCAGTATTTT	CASSSTGSGSADTQYF
TRBJ1-4	-	TRBV6-1	TRBD1	TGTGCCAGCAGGGAAGCCGTGACAGGGGGCGAAAAACTGTTTTTT	CASREAVTGGEKLFF
TRBJ2-7	few	TRBV11-2	TRBD1	TGTGCCAGCAGAGGTCGACAGGGAACCTACGAGCAGTACTTC	CASRGRQGTYEQYF
TRBJ2-7	-	TRBV6-5	TRBD1	TGTGCCAGCAGGACGACAGGGTTTGGCTACGGGCAGTACTTC	CASRTTGFGYGQYF
TRBJ2-1	many	TRBV2	-	TGTGCCAGCAGTGAGGGGTATGAGCAGTTCTTC	CASSEGYEQFF
TRBJ2-3	few	TRBV6-4	-	TGTGCCAGCAGTGACGGGGGGGCTGCAGATACGCAGTATTTT	CASSDGGAADTQYF
TRBJ2-3	-	TRBV4-3	TRBD1	TGCGCCAGCAGCCGAGGGACAGTGGGCTTCGATACGCAGTATTTT	CASSRGTVGFDTQYF
TRBJ1-5	few	TRBV2	TRBD1	TGTGCCAGCAGGCTGGACAGGGTGGATCAGCCCCAGCATTTT	CASRLDRVDQPQHF
TRBJ1-4	many	TRBV4-1	-	TGCGCCAGCAGCCAAGAATTGTCGACAGCAACTAATGAAAAACTGTTTTTT	CASSQELSTATNEKLFF
TRBJ1-6	-	TRBV4-1	-	TGCGCCAGCAGCCAAGATTTCGACAGGAGTTGGTCACCCCTCCACTTT	CASSQDFDRSWSPLHF
TRBJ2-1	-	TRBV7-9	-	TGTGCCAGCAGCGGGGGCGTAGGACCGGGCTATGAGCAGTTCTTC	CASSGGVGPGYEQFF
TRBJ2-5	-	TRBV6-1	TRBD1	TGTGCCAGCAGCCACGGGACAGGGGCCCCCTTTGATATCCTGGGAGAGACCCAGTACTTC	CASSHGTGAPFDILGETQYF
TRBJ2-1	-	TRBV12-3/TRBV12-4	TRBD2	TGTGCCAGCAGTCCTACCACTAGCGGGAGGTCGAATGAGCAGTTCTTC	CASSPTTSGRSNEQFF
TRBJ1-3	-	TRBV27	-	TGTGCCAGCCAGACATCTGGAAACACCATATATTTT	CASQTSGNTIYF
TRBJ2-3	few	TRBV5-1	TRBD1	TGCGCCAGCAGCTCTGACGGGACAGGGACTGATACGCAGTATTTT	CASSSDGTGTDTQYF
TRBJ2-7	-	TRBV28	TRBD1	TGTGCCAGCAGTCACGACAGGGGCTACGAGCAGTACTTC	CASSHDRGYEQYF
TRBJ2-6	few	TRBV28	TRBD1	TGTGCCAGCAGTCGGGGGACAGGGCTTGCTGGGGCCAACGTCCTGACTTTC	CASSRGTGLAGANVLTF
TRBJ2-1	many	TRBV28	-	TGTGCCAGCAGTTTAACGGGGCTCACCTACAATGAGCAGTTCTTC	CASSLTGLTYNEQFF
TRBJ2-2	few	TRBV20-1	-	TGCAGTGCTAGAGTCAGGGGAGGTAGCACCGGGGAGCTGTTTTTT	CSARVRGGSTGELFF
TRBJ2-1	-	TRBV4-3	-	TGCGCCAGCAGCCAAGAAAGAGGGTACGAGCAGTTCTTC	CASSQERGYEQFF
TRBJ1-2	many	TRBV9	-	TGTGCCAGCAGCGTAGCACGGAGTAACTATGGCTACACCTTC	CASSVARSNYGYTF
TRBJ2-2	-	TRBV6-4	TRBD1	TGTGCCAGCAGTGACTCGGGACAGGGGAGAACCGGGGAGCTGTTTTTT	CASSDSGQGRTGELFF
TRBJ2-3	many	TRBV4-3	-	TGCGCCAGCAGCCTACGGGCTGGGGCAGATACGCAGTATTTT	CASSLRAGADTQYF
TRBJ2-7	few	TRBV5-5	-	TGTGCCAGCAGCTTGGACCAAGGCGGGAACGAGCAGTACTTC	CASSLDQGGNEQYF
TRBJ2-7	many	TRBV28	TRBD1	TGTGCCAGCAGAGAGACAGGGCTCTACGAGCAGTACTTC	CASRETGLYEQYF
TRBJ2-5	-	TRBV28	-	TGTGCCAGCAGTTTCGGGCAGGGGGGGAGAGAGACCCAGTACTTC	CASSFGQGGRETQYF
TRBJ2-7	-	TRBV28	-	TGTGCCAGCAGCGAGGTCACGGAGCAGTACTTC	CASSEVTEQYF
TRBJ2-1	few	TRBV28	TRBD2	TGTGCCAGCAGTCCGATATTTGGGGGGAGCGGGAGCTCCTACAATGAGCAGTTCTTC	CASSPIFGGSGSSYNEQFF
TRBJ2-3	few	TRBV20-1	TRBD1	TGCAGTGCTAGAGAGACAGGGGTCAGCACAGATACGCAGTATTTT	CSARETGVSTDTQYF
TRBJ2-6	-	TRBV12-3/TRBV12-4	-	TGTGCCAGCAGCTCTGGACCGGTCTCTGGGGCCAACGTCCTGACTTTC	CASSSGPVSGANVLTF
TRBJ2-2	once	TRBV29-1	-	TGCAGCGTTGTGCGGATAAACTCCGGGGAGCTGTTTTTT	CSVVRINSGELFF
TRBJ2-1	few	TRBV18	TRBD2	TGTGCCAGCTCACACCGGGGAGCGGGAGGGAACCGCTCCTACAATGAGCAGTTCTTC	CASSHRGAGGNRSYNEQFF
TRBJ2-3	-	TRBV27	-	TGTGCCAGCACTATTAGCGGAAGCACAGATACGCAGTATTTT	CASTISGSTDTQYF
TRBJ2-5	-	TRBV12-3/TRBV12-4	TRBD2	TGTGCCAGCAGCCTAGCGGGGTACAGAGAGACCCAGTACTTC	CASSLAGYRETQYF
TRBJ2-7	-	TRBV10-3	TRBD1	TGTGCCATCAGTGAGGGGACAGGGAACTACGAGCAGTACTTC	CAISEGTGNYEQYF
TRBJ1-2	-	TRBV6-5	TRBD1	TGTGCCAGCAGCCCCAACAGGGGGGATGGCTACACCTTC	CASSPNRGDGYTF
TRBJ2-3	few	TRBV3-1	TRBD2	TGTGCCAGCAGCCAAGATCGCGGGGGACCTAGCACAGATACGCAGTATTTT	CASSQDRGGPSTDTQYF
TRBJ2-5	-	TRBV5-4	-	TGTGCCAGCAGCTGGAGGACTGGGAGAGAGACCCAGTACTTC	CASSWRTGRETQYF
TRBJ2-1	-	TRBV6-5	-	TGTGCCAGCAGTTACTCGTCCCAAAACAATGAGCAGTTCTTC	CASSYSSQNNEQFF
TRBJ2-2	-	TRBV20-1	-	TGCAGTGCTACGGACAGCTCTCCCGGGGAGCTGTTTTTT	CSATDSSPGELFF
TRBJ1-1	few	TRBV5-1	TRBD1	TGCGCCAGCAGCCTTACAGGGGAGGGGAACACTGAAGCTTTCTTT	CASSLTGEGNTEAFF
TRBJ2-1	-	TRBV20-1	-	TGCAGTGCTAGCCGGGTGGCGCGCGATGAGCAGTTCTTC	CSASRVARDEQFF
TRBJ2-5	-	TRBV7-9	-	TGTGCCAGCAGCGTAGTAGACCAAGAGACCCAGTACTTC	CASSVVDQETQYF
TRBJ2-1	-	TRBV2	-	TGTGCCAGCAGTGACAGGGGCTGGCACTCCTACAATGAGCAGTTCTTC	CASSDRGWHSYNEQFF